Described below is a single TCR beta chain sequence and its context. Its cognate antigen is unknown. The source of the sample is a study of STAT5B mutations in CD4+ large granular lymphocyte leukemia. Study-level findings and limits: Top patient clones used TRBV06 genes more often: 8/27 versus 2/35 in controls.

Germline CDR1 and CDR2: SGHVS and FQNEAQ. V lost 4 bases to trimming and J lost 5 bases, with 11 bases between them. There are 13 residues in the CDR3. TCRdb keeps only in-frame clones here, not all; method: immunoSEQ multiplex PCR. The table has 20,000 to 25,000 clones, around three quarters seen once; the top ten hold less than 0.5%. Sequencing was performed on CD4+ T cells from blood buffy coats. This chain links TRBV7-8 with TRBJ1-1; D is possibly TRBD1 (5 bases). The receptor comes from a human donor in good health. As DNA, the CDR3 is TGTGCCAGCAGCTCGGGGCGGAGTACTGAAGCTTTCTTT. Protein product: CASSSGRSTEAFF.